The 4 T cell receptor beta chains reported below all come from one sample, sequenced in a study of tumor and adjacent non-tumor tissue in lung cancer. Three rounds of nested PCR, following a modified ARM-PCR protocol, produced the TCRbeta library. TCRdb called the multiplex PCR reads again in MiXCR, with one record for every CDR3 protein. Here the sample spans 85,000 or so distinct CDR3 sequences, approximately 73% being singletons. No cell sorting was done before RNA was extracted from the tissue. Distant lung tissue was collected more than 3 cm away from the tumor edge. The sequenced sample consisted of distant non-tumor lung tissue. The receptors shown here come from a woman aged 50 to 65 with non-small cell lung cancer.

This clonotype has a single count. V usage is TRBV10-2 and J usage is TRBJ1-5; a possible D gene is TRBD1 (5 bases). Germline V lookup: CDR1 WSHSY, CDR2 SAAADI. There are 14 residues in the CDR3. The CDR3 protein is CARSGTGAQQPQHF. The CDR3 DNA is TGCGCAAGGAGTGGGACTGGTGCGCAGCAGCCCCAGCATTTT.

This chain uses TRBV28 with TRBJ2-7; 9 bases agree with TRBD1. The germline gives CDR1 MDHEN, CDR2 SYDVKM. V was clipped by 4 bases and J by 5 bases; unmatched bases: 6. This CDR3 has 14 residues. The CDR3 reads CASSSGRDRDEQYF. The CDR3 DNA reads TGTGCCAGCAGTTCCGGTCGGGACAGGGACGAGCAGTACTTC.

In the case of this clonotype: Because the CDR3 is missing its conserved closing phenylalanine or tryptophan, this is likely a read error. The chain joins TRBV6-5 to TRBJ2-1; the D gene is possibly TRBD1 (5 bases). CDR3 length: 13 residues. Germline CDR1 reads MNHEY; CDR2 reads SVGAGI. The CDR3 spells CASGYNRGHEQFV. CDR3 nucleotide sequence: TGTGCCAGCGGTTACAATAGGGGCCATGAGCAGTTCGTC.

Worth noting for this clonotype: The junction departs from germline at one end; a sequencing error may be responsible. The V and J genes are TRBV4-1 and TRBJ1-4; D not resolved. This CDR3 is 16 amino acids long. Germline CDR1 reads MGHRA; CDR2 reads YSYEKL. CDR3 loop: CASGQGKQSFDENLFF. The CDR3 region has the DNA TGCGCCAGCGGCCAAGGTAAGCAGTCCTTTGATGAAAATCTGTTTTTT.